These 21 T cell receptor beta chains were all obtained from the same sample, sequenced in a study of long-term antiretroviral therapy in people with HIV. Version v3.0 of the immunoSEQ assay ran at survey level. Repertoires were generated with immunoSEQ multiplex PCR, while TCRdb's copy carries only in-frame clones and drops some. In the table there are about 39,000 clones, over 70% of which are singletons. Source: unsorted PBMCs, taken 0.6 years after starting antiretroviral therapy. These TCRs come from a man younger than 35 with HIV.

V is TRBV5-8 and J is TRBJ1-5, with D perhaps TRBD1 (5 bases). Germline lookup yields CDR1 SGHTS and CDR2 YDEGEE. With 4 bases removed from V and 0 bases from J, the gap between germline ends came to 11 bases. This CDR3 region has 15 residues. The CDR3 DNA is TGTGCCAGCAGCCCCGAGGGGTATAGCAATCAGCCCCAGCATTTT. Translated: CASSPEGYSNQPQHF.

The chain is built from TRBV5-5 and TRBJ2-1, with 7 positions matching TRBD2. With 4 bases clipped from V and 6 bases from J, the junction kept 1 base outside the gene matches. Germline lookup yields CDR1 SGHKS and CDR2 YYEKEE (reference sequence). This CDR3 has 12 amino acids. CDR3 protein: CASSRGVNEQFF. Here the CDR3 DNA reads TGTGCCAGCAGCCGGGGGGTCAATGAGCAGTTCTTC.

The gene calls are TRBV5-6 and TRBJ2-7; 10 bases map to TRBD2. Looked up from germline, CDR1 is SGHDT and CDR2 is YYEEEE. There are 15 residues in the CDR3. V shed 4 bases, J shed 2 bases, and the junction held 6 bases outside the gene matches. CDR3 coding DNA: TGTGCCAGCAGCATCATAGCGGGAGGACCCTACGAGCAGTACTTC. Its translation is CASSIIAGGPYEQYF.

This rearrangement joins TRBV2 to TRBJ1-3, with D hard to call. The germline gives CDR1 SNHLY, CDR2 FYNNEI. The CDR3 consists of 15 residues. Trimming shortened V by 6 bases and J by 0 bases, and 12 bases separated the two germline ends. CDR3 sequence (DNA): TGTGCCAGCAGAAACACCGTCGTCTCTGGAAACACCATATATTTT. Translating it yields CASRNTVVSGNTIYF.

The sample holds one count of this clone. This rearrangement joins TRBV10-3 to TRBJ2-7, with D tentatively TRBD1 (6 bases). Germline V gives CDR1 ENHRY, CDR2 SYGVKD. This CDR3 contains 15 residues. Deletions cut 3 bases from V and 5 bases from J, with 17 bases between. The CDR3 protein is CAISDPETGRDEQYF. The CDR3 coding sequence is TGTGCCATCAGTGATCCGGAGACAGGACGGGACGAGCAGTACTTC.

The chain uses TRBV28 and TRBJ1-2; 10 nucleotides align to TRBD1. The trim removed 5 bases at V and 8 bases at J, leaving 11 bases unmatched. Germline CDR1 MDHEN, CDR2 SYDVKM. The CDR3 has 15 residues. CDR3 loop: CASSRQTGGLRGYTF. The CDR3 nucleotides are TGTGCCAGCAGTCGACAGACAGGGGGCTTAAGGGGCTACACCTTC.

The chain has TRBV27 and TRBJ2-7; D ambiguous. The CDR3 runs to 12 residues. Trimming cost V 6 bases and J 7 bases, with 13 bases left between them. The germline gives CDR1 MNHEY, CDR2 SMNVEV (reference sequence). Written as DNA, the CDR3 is TGTGCCAGCAGCCTGTTGGGTGGTGAGCAGTACTTC. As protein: CASSLLGGEQYF.

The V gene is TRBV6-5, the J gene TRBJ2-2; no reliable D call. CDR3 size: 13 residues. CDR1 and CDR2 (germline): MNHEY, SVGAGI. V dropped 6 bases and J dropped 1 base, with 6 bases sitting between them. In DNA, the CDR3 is TGTGCCAGCAGGGTGGTGAACACCGGGGAGCTGTTTTTT. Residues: CASRVVNTGELFF.

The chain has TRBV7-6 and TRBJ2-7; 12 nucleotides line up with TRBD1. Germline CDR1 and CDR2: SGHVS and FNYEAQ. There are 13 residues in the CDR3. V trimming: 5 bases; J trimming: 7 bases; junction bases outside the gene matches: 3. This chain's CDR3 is CASSRDRGREQYF. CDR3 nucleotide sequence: TGTGCCAGCAGCCGGGACAGGGGGCGAGAGCAGTACTTC. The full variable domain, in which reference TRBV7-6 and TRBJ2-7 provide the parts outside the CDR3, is GAGVSQSPRYKVTKRGQDVALRCDPISGHVSLYWYRQALGQGPEFLTYFNYEAQQDKSGLPNDRFSAERPEGSISTLTIQRTEQRDSAMYRCASSRDRGREQYFGPGTRLTVT.

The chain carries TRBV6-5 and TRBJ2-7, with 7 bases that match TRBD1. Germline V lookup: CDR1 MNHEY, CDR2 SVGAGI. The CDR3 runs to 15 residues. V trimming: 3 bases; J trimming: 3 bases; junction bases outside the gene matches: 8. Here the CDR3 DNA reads TGTGCCAGCAGTTATTCGATCCGGGACAGCTACGAGCAGTACTTC. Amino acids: CASSYSIRDSYEQYF.

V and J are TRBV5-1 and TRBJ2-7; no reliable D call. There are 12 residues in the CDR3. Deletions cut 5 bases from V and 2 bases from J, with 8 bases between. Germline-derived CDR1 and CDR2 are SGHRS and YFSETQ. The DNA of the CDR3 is TGCGCCAGCAGGGCAGAGACCTACGAGCAGTACTTC. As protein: CASRAETYEQYF.

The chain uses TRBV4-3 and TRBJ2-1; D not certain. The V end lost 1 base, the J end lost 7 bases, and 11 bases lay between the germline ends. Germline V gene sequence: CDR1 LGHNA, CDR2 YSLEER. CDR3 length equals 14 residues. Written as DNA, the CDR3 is TGCGCCAGCAGCCAAGGGACCTATGGAAATGAGCAGTTCTTC. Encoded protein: CASSQGTYGNEQFF.

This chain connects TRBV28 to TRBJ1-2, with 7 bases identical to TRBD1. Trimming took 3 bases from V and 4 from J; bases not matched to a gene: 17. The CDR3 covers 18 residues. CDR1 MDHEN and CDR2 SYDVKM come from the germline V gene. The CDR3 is CASSLPPGLQGGVYGYTF. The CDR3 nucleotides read TGTGCCAGCAGTTTGCCACCCGGTCTGCAGGGGGGTGTCTATGGCTACACCTTC.

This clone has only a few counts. The CDR3 loop reads CASSFLSEAFF. CDR3 DNA: TGTGCCAGCAGTTTTTTGTCGGAAGCTTTCTTT. The J gene is TRBJ1-1, the V gene TRBV28; D gene unclear. V lost 3 bases, J lost 8 bases, and 7 bases lay in between. The CDR3 consists of 11 residues. CDR1 MDHEN and CDR2 SYDVKM come from the germline V gene.

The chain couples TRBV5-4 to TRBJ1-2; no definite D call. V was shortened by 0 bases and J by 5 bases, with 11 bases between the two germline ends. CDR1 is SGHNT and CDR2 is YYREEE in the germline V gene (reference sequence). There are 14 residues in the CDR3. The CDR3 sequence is CASSLGQAAYGYTF. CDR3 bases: TGTGCCAGCAGCTTGGGGCAGGCCGCTTATGGCTACACCTTC. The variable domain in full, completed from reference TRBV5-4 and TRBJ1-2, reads ETGVTQSPTHLIKTRGQQVTLRCSSQSGHNTVSWYQQALGQGPQFIFQYYREEENGRGNFPPRFSGLQFPNYSSELNVNALELDDSALYLCASSLGQAAYGYTFGSGTRLTVV.

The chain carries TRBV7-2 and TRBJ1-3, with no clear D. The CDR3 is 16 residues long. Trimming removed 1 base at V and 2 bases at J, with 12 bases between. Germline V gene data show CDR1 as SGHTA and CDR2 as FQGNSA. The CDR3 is CASSLGRKGAGNTIYF. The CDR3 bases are TGTGCCAGCAGCTTAGGGAGGAAGGGAGCTGGAAACACCATATATTTT.

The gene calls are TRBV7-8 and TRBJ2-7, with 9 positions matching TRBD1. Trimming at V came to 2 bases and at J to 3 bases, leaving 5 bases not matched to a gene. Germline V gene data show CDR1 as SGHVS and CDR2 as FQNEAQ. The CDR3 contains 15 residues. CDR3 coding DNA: TGTGCCAGCAGCTTAAGAACAGGGGGCAGCTACGAGCAGTACTTC. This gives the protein CASSLRTGGSYEQYF.

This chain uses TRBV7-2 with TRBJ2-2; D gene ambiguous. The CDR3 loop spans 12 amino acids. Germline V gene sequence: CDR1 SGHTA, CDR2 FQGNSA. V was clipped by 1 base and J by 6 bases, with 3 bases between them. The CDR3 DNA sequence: TGTGCCAGCAGCTTAGTCCCCGGGGAGCTGTTTTTT. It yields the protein CASSLVPGELFF.

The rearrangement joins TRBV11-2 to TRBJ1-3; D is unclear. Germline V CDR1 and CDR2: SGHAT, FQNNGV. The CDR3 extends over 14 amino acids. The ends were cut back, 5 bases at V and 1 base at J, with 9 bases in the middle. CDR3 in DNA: TGTGCCAGCAGCCTTACGGGGTCTGGAAACACCATATATTTT. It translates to CASSLTGSGNTIYF.

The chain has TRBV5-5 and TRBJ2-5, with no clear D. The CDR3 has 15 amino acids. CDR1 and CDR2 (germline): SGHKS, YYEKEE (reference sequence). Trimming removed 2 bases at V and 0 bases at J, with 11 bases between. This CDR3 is CASSLVLLYQETQYF. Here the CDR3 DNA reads TGTGCCAGCAGCTTAGTACTCCTGTACCAAGAGACCCAGTACTTC.

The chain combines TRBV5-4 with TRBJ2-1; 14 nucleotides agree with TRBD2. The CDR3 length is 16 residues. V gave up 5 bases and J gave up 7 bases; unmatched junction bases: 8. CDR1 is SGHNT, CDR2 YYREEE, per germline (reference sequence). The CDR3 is CASSLTSGRAVNEQFF. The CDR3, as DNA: TGTGCCAGCAGTTTGACTAGCGGGAGGGCCGTAAATGAGCAGTTCTTC.